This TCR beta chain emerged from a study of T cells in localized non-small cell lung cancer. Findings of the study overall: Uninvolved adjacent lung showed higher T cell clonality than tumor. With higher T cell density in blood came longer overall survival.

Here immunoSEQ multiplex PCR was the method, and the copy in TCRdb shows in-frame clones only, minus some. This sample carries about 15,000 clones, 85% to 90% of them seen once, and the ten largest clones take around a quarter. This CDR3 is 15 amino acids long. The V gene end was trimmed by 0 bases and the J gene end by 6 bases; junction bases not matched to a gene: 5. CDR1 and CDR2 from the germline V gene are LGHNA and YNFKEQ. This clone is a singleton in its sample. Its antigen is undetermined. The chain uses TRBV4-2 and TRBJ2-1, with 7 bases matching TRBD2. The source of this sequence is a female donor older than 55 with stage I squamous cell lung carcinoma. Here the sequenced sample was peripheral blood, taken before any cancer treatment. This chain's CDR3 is CASSQDGLGRNEQFF. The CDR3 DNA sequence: TGTGCCAGCAGCCAAGATGGACTAGGGCGCAATGAGCAGTTCTTC.